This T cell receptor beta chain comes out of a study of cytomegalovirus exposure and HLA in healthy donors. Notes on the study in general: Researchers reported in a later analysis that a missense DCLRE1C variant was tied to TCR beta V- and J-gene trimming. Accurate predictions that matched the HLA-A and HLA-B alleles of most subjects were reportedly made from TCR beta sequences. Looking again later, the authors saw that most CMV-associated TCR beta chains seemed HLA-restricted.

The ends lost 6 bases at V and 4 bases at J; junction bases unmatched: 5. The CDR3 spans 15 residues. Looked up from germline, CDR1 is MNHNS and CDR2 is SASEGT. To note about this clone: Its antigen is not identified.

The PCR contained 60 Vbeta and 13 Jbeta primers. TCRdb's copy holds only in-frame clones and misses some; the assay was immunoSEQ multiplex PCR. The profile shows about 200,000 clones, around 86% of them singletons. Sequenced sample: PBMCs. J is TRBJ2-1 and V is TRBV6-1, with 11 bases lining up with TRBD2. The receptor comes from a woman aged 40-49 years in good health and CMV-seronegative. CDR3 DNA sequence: TGTGCCAGCAGATCCGGGACTAGCGGTTACAATGAGCAGTTCTTC. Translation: CASRSGTSGYNEQFF.